This entry lists 19 T cell receptor beta chains sequenced from one sample in a study of neurological immune-mediated disorders. TCRdb re-analysed the 5' RACE reads in MiXCR, keeping a single row per CDR3 protein. The sample lists roughly 89,000 distinct CDR3 sequences, 2.6% occurring once. The specimen was PBMCs. The receptors originated from a woman between 25 and 40 years old with multiple sclerosis.

This clonotype was seen many times. The chain carries TRBV12-3 or TRBV12-4 and TRBJ2-5, with TRBD1 matching over 7 bases. J lost 3 bases, V lost 4 bases, and 2 bases had no gene match. The CDR3 has 13 residues. In DNA, the CDR3 is TGTGCCAGCAGTTGGGGGACAGAAGAGACCCAGTACTTC. Protein sequence: CASSWGTEETQYF.

This clonotype was seen many times. The chain combines TRBV12-3 or TRBV12-4 with TRBJ2-3, with TRBD2 matching over 8 bases. Trimming took 7 bases from V and 4 from J; bases not matched to a gene: 7. CDR3 length: 14 residues. The CDR3 bases are TGTGCCAGCACCAGACTAGCGTCCCCAGATACGCAGTATTTT. Its protein product is CASTRLASPDTQYF.

This clonotype was detected ten times or more. V gene TRBV9 combines with J gene TRBJ2-3, with 11 nucleotides matching TRBD2. The V gene's germline CDR1 is SGDLS and CDR2 YYNGEE. The CDR3 covers 16 residues. J was trimmed by 0 bases and V by 4 bases; bases with no gene match: 4. Here the CDR3 reads CASSPGTSGSTDTQYF. CDR3 nucleotides: TGTGCCAGCAGCCCGGGGACTAGCGGAAGCACAGATACGCAGTATTTT.

This clonotype has ten or more counts. The chain uses TRBV14 and TRBJ1-6; 7 bases are shared with TRBD1. V gave up 2 bases and J gave up 7 bases; unmatched junction bases: 8. Germline V gene sequence: CDR1 SGHDN, CDR2 FVKESK. The CDR3 length is 16 residues. The CDR3 DNA sequence: TGTGCCAGCAGCCAATATGAAGGGGGCGGCAATTCACCCCTCCACTTT. Its protein product is CASSQYEGGGNSPLHF.

This clonotype was seen at least ten times. V usage is TRBV20-1 and J usage is TRBJ2-3, with unresolved D. Germline V gene sequence: CDR1 DFQATT, CDR2 SNEGSKA (reference sequence). The germline V and J ends were trimmed by 4 bases and 0 bases, with 14 bases remaining between them. The CDR3 runs 15 residues. The CDR3 nucleotides read TGCAGTGCTACCCCCACAGCGTCTAGCACAGATACGCAGTATTTT. It codes for CSATPTASSTDTQYF.

This clonotype has at least ten counts. This chain connects TRBV5-1 to TRBJ2-1; TRBD2 agrees at 10 bases. The germline V gene encodes CDR1 SGHRS and CDR2 YFSETQ. The length of the CDR3 is 15 residues. The V segment lost 1 base and the J segment 7 bases; nucleotides outside the gene matches: 5. The CDR3 loop is CASSLRASGGNEQFF. CDR3 in DNA: TGCGCCAGCAGCTTGAGGGCTAGCGGGGGAAATGAGCAGTTCTTC.

This clonotype was seen more than once but under ten times. The V and J genes are TRBV5-1 and TRBJ2-7, with D uncertain. The V gene's germline CDR1 is SGHRS and CDR2 YFSETQ. V gave up 2 bases and J gave up 7 bases, with 22 bases separating them. This CDR3 region has 16 residues. CDR3 amino acids: CASSFPSGSKREEQYF. CDR3 DNA sequence: TGCGCCAGCAGCTTCCCCTCCGGTAGTAAACGAGAAGAGCAGTACTTC.

This clonotype was found many times. V gene TRBV3-1 combines with J gene TRBJ2-7; D is possibly TRBD2 (5 bases). This CDR3 has 15 residues. Trimming left V 4 bases short and J 2 bases short, with 15 bases between. From germline, CDR1 is LGHDT and CDR2 YNNKEL (reference sequence). CDR3 amino acids: CASSLLSSGAYEQYF. CDR3 DNA sequence: TGTGCCAGCAGCCTCCTTTCCAGCGGAGCCTACGAGCAGTACTTC.

There are many counts of this clonotype. V gene TRBV7-9 combines with J gene TRBJ1-1; TRBD1 matches at 8 bases. Trimming cost V 5 bases and J 6 bases; bases outside gene matches: 11. Germline lookup yields CDR1 SEHNR and CDR2 FQNEAQ (reference sequence). The CDR3 spans 15 residues. The CDR3 DNA is TGTGCCAGCAGCGCTCCCACAGGGGGGTTCCCTGAAGCTTTCTTT. This gives the protein CASSAPTGGFPEAFF. Together with reference TRBV7-9 and TRBJ1-1, the CDR3 gives the full variable domain: DTGVSQNPRHKITKRGQNVTFRCDPISEHNRLYWYRQTLGQGPEFLTYFQNEAQLEKSRLLSDRFSAERPKGSFSTLEIQRTEQGDSAMYLCASSAPTGGFPEAFFGQGTRLTVV.

The sample holds many counts of this clonotype. The chain links TRBV5-1 to TRBJ2-1, with D maybe TRBD1 (6 bases). V gave up 2 bases and J gave up 4 bases, with 13 bases separating them. The V gene's germline CDR1 is SGHRS and CDR2 YFSETQ. This CDR3 is 15 amino acids long. The CDR3: CASSFRDTVYNEQFF. CDR3 DNA: TGCGCCAGCAGCTTCCGGGACACGGTATACAATGAGCAGTTCTTC. The entire variable domain, with the rest obtained from reference TRBV5-1 and TRBJ2-1, is as follows: KAGVTQTPRYLIKTRGQQVTLSCSPISGHRSVSWYQQTPGQGLQFLFEYFSETQRNKGNFPGRFSGRQFSNSRSEMNVSTLELGDSALYLCASSFRDTVYNEQFFGPGTRLTVL.

This chain links TRBV11-2 with TRBJ1-2, with 7 bases lining up with TRBD1. CDR3 size: 14 residues. V was pared by 5 bases and J by 4 bases, with 7 bases of the junction left unmatched. CDR1 and CDR2 from the germline V gene are SGHAT and FQNNGV. The CDR3 sequence: CASSTSRDSYGYTF. In DNA form, the CDR3 reads TGTGCCAGCAGCACTTCCCGGGACAGCTATGGCTACACCTTC.

This clonotype came up many times. The chain has TRBV7-8 and TRBJ1-2, with D perhaps TRBD1 (6 bases). CDR3 length equals 13 residues. Germline CDR1 reads SGHVS; CDR2 reads FQNEAQ. V was trimmed by 6 bases and J by 7 bases, leaving 15 bases between them. The CDR3 reads CASSKQGSTGYTF. The CDR3 nucleotides read TGTGCCAGCAGTAAACAGGGATCTACTGGCTACACCTTC.

This clonotype was seen ten or more times. The J gene is TRBJ1-2, the V gene TRBV5-1; TRBD1 might be the D (5 bases). CDR1 and CDR2 (germline): SGHRS, YFSETQ. This CDR3 is built from 14 residues. Trimming cost V 0 bases and J 4 bases, with 10 bases left between them. The CDR3 DNA reads TGCGCCAGCAGCTTGGGGCCAGGGCGCTATGGCTACACCTTC. Translated, it gives CASSLGPGRYGYTF.

The table lists this clonotype with many counts. This chain connects TRBV7-9 to TRBJ2-3; 14 positions match TRBD2. This CDR3 has 20 amino acids. The germline CDR1 and CDR2 sequences are SEHNR and FQNEAQ (reference sequence). V was pared by 5 bases and J by 0 bases, with 13 bases of the junction left unmatched. CDR3 sequence reads: CASSPGPWTSGRSSTDTQYF. The CDR3 DNA follows: TGTGCCAGCAGCCCGGGGCCCTGGACTAGCGGGAGGTCTAGCACAGATACGCAGTATTTT.

This clonotype was seen repeatedly, ten times or more. V usage is TRBV29-1 and J usage is TRBJ2-5; D ambiguous. The CDR3 length is 13 residues. The V end was cut by 2 bases, the J end by 4 bases, with 11 bases between. Germline assignment: CDR1 SQVTM and CDR2 ANQGSEA. The CDR3 DNA sequence: TGCAGCGTTGAAATGACACGGCGAGAGACCCAGTACTTC. Its protein product is CSVEMTRRETQYF.

This clonotype has a count of ten or more. This chain links TRBV28 with TRBJ1-4; no reliable D call. The V end lost 10 bases, the J end lost 0 bases, and 18 bases lay between the germline ends. The CDR3 runs to 16 residues. Germline values: CDR1 MDHEN, CDR2 SYDVKM. CDR3: CAIRGRSQPTNEKLFF. The DNA of the CDR3 is TGTGCCATCCGAGGACGCTCGCAACCAACTAATGAAAAACTGTTTTTT.

This clonotype was detected ten times or more. The V call is TRBV4-3, the J call TRBJ2-7; possibly TRBD2 for D (6 bases). Germline assignment: CDR1 LGHNA and CDR2 YSLEER. Between the trimmed V and J ends, which lost 1 base and 3 bases, there was a span of 19 bases. The CDR3 loop spans 17 amino acids. The CDR3 protein is CASSQGPGDASIYEQYF. The DNA of the CDR3 is TGCGCCAGCAGCCAAGGGCCGGGGGACGCTTCGATCTACGAGCAGTACTTC.

The table lists this clonotype with many counts. V usage is TRBV20-1 and J usage is TRBJ1-3; unclear D gene. This CDR3 is 15 amino acids long. The germline gives CDR1 DFQATT, CDR2 SNEGSKA (reference sequence). The ends were cut back, 2 bases at V and 0 bases at J, with 11 bases in the middle. CDR3 in DNA: TGCAGTGCTAGAAAACGCGGGCTCTCTGGAAACACCATATATTTT. Translation gives CSARKRGLSGNTIYF.

This clonotype was recorded at least ten times. The V and J genes are TRBV7-8 and TRBJ2-3, with 10 bases aligning to TRBD2. Per the germline V gene, CDR1 is SGHVS and CDR2 is FQNEAQ. The CDR3 is 14 amino acids. V gave up 4 bases and J gave up 4 bases; unmatched junction bases: 2. Written as DNA, the CDR3 is TGTGCCAGCAGCTCGCTAGCGGGAGCAGATACGCAGTATTTT. Protein product: CASSSLAGADTQYF.